This TCR beta chain appears in the sequencing data of a study of identical twins. Points from the study as a whole: Invariant cells of the MAIT and iNKT types might have partly distorted the zero-insertion analyses. Those out-of-frame alpha sequences shared by twins showed an excess of low generation probability.

Template switching, a step in the protocol, added a universal primer site, and cDNA carried unique molecular identifiers. TCRdb used MiXCR to reprocess the 5' RACE reads, holding one entry per CDR3 protein. The sample comprises 450,000 or so distinct CDR3 sequences, 13% to 15% of which are singletons, and approximately 1% rests with the top ten. A few counts support this clonotype. Its specificity is not known. Looked up from germline, CDR1 is DFQATT and CDR2 is SNEGSKA (reference sequence). With 5 bases removed from V and 1 base from J, the gap between germline ends came to 11 bases. The CDR3 is made up of 13 amino acids. The data were also submitted as part of a second study, on yellow fever vaccine responses in identical twins. That paper adds: Twins' vaccine T cell response reportedly gave the appearance of partial convergence and partial personalization.

This TCR came from a woman aged 18-29 years in good health. The chain has TRBV20-1 and TRBJ2-5; tentatively, D is TRBD2 (5 bases). Specimen: CD4+ T cells sorted from blood. The CDR3 is CSARRGSQETQYF. CDR3 bases: TGCAGTGCTCGCCGGGGAAGCCAAGAGACCCAGTACTTC.